This T cell receptor beta chain was sequenced during a study of blood T cell repertoires in COVID-19. The wider study: COVID-19 samples collected from the United States, Italy and Spain covered acute and convalescent phases. From T cells, B-cell-depleted T cells, or PBMCs came the material, which was cDNA or gDNA.

In the source study's methods: The assay estimated nucleated cells by amplifying reference gene primers. TCRdb's copy holds only in-frame clones and misses some; the assay was immunoSEQ multiplex PCR. V, J and clone size were drawn from that table, and D and trimming were deduced from the DNA. The top ten hold approximately 2.9% of the sample, which has about 520,000 clones, approximately 85% seen once. This CDR3 contains 11 residues. The germline CDR1 and CDR2 sequences are SGHAT and FQDESV (reference sequence). The V end lost 5 bases, the J end lost 8 bases, and 9 bases lay between the germline ends.

The origin of this receptor is a human donor in a cohort sampled during active COVID-19. The chain uses TRBV11-1 and TRBJ1-1; the D is unclear. Sequences were obtained from peripheral blood. Here the CDR3 reads CASSQRGEAFF. Here the CDR3 DNA reads TGTGCCAGCAGCCAGAGAGGAGAAGCTTTCTTT.